Below, 25 T cell receptor beta chains from the same sample are listed, as sequenced in a study of cytomegalovirus exposure and HLA in healthy donors. A multiplex PCR was run with 60 Vbeta primers and 13 Jbeta primers. Repertoires were generated with immunoSEQ multiplex PCR, while TCRdb's copy carries only in-frame clones and drops some. Among 310,000 or so clones listed, around 90% were seen once. Sequencing input: PBMCs. The receptors here all came from a woman aged 18-30 years in good health and CMV-seronegative.

The chain recombines TRBV7-3 with TRBJ2-2, with 10 bases identical to TRBD2. CDR3 length: 16 residues. The germline V gene has CDR1 SGHTA and CDR2 FQGTGA. The V and J ends lost 1 base and 6 bases, in that order; junction bases with no gene match: 5. DNA of the CDR3: TGTGCCAGCAGCTTAAAAAGCGGGGGGGCCCCCGGGGAGCTGTTTTTT. It is translated as CASSLKSGGAPGELFF. Using reference TRBV7-3 and TRBJ2-2 for the parts outside the CDR3, the full variable domain is GAGVSQTPSNKVTEKGKYVELRCDPISGHTALYWYRQSLGQGPEFLIYFQGTGAADDSGLPNDRFFAVRPEGSVSTLKIQRTERGDSAVYLCASSLKSGGAPGELFFGEGSRLTVL.

V is TRBV7-7 and J is TRBJ2-2; the D is unclear. The germline gives CDR1 SSHAT, CDR2 FNYEAQ (reference sequence). There are 13 residues in the CDR3. V was trimmed by 1 base and J by 5 bases, leaving 5 bases between them. CDR3 region: CASSLGPTGELFF. CDR3 nucleotides: TGTGCCAGCAGCTTAGGTCCTACCGGGGAGCTGTTTTTT.

This chain uses TRBV7-9 with TRBJ1-1; D might be TRBD1 (5 bases). Trimming removed 1 base from V and 2 bases from J, with 14 bases in between. The germline V gene has CDR1 SEHNR and CDR2 FQNEAQ (reference sequence). There are 16 residues in the CDR3. This CDR3 reads CASSLGRGPLNTEAFF. CDR3 in DNA: TGTGCCAGCAGCTTAGGGAGGGGCCCTCTAAACACTGAAGCTTTCTTT.

The chain joins TRBV7-9 to TRBJ2-3; maybe TRBD1 (5 bases). Trimming removed 4 bases at V and 4 bases at J, with 12 bases between. The germline CDR1 and CDR2 sequences are SEHNR and FQNEAQ (reference sequence). The CDR3 sequence is 14 residues long. For the CDR3, the DNA is TGTGCCAGCAGCTCGAGGACATTCCCAGATACGCAGTATTTT. As protein: CASSSRTFPDTQYF.

The chain combines TRBV7-3 with TRBJ2-3; TRBD2 matches at 8 bases. There are 15 residues in the CDR3. J was trimmed by 0 bases and V by 6 bases; bases with no gene match: 5. Germline V lookup: CDR1 SGHTA, CDR2 FQGTGA. The CDR3 loop is CASSRGGFSTDTQYF. The CDR3 DNA follows: TGTGCCAGCAGTCGGGGGGGCTTTAGCACAGATACGCAGTATTTT.

The chain recombines TRBV9 with TRBJ1-2; 10 bases are a match to TRBD1. With V trimmed by 3 bases and J by 4 bases, 3 bases remained unmatched. This CDR3 is built from 14 residues. CDR1 and CDR2 (germline): SGDLS, YYNGEE. CDR3: CASSAGQGVYGYTF. The CDR3 nucleotides read TGTGCCAGCAGCGCCGGACAGGGGGTCTATGGCTACACCTTC.

The V and J genes are TRBV6-5 and TRBJ1-1; TRBD1 is a possible D gene (6 bases). V lost 8 bases, J lost 1 base, and 11 bases lay in between. Germline CDR1 reads MNHEY; CDR2 reads SVGAGI. The CDR3 runs to 13 residues. The CDR3 spells CASHRVGNTEAFF. The CDR3 DNA reads TGTGCCAGCCACAGGGTAGGGAACACTGAAGCTTTCTTT.

The rearrangement links TRBV2 to TRBJ1-1, with D unclear. In germline, CDR1 is SNHLY, CDR2 FYNNEI. Trimming left V 8 bases short and J 4 bases short, with 17 bases between. The CDR3 is made up of 14 amino acids. The chain's CDR3 is CASGGSGRTTEAFF. The DNA for the CDR3 is TGTGCCAGCGGAGGATCTGGGCGGACCACTGAAGCTTTCTTT.

The chain employs TRBV5-1 and TRBJ2-1, with D hard to call. V shed 0 bases and J shed 4 bases, with 8 bases lying between them. In germline, CDR1 is SGHRS, CDR2 YFSETQ. This CDR3 has 14 residues. This CDR3 is CASSLDYGYNEQFF. In DNA, the CDR3 is TGCGCCAGCAGCTTGGACTACGGGTACAATGAGCAGTTCTTC. The full variable domain, in which reference TRBV5-1 and TRBJ2-1 provide the parts outside the CDR3, is KAGVTQTPRYLIKTRGQQVTLSCSPISGHRSVSWYQQTPGQGLQFLFEYFSETQRNKGNFPGRFSGRQFSNSRSEMNVSTLELGDSALYLCASSLDYGYNEQFFGPGTRLTVL.

The rearrangement uses TRBV23-1 and TRBJ2-3; a weak D match, TRBD2 (6 bases). TRBV23-1 is assigned to the ORF class and has an uncertain function. The CDR3 runs to 16 residues. Trimming took 4 bases from V and 0 from J, leaving 14 bases between them. The CDR3 reads CASSRPGGFSTDTQYF. CDR3 sequence (DNA): TGCGCCAGCAGTCGTCCCGGGGGATTTAGCACAGATACGCAGTATTTT.

The V call is TRBV30, the J call TRBJ1-3, with 8 bases aligning to TRBD1. CDR3 size: 16 residues. Germline trimming cut 1 base from V and 8 bases from J; bases unmatched to any gene: 13. Germline CDR1 reads GTSNPN; CDR2 reads SVGIG (reference sequence). Written as DNA, the CDR3 is TGTGCCTGGAGTGCCTTTCTGTCAGGGACAGGTGACACCATATATTTT. It is translated as CAWSAFLSGTGDTIYF.

The chain is built from TRBV18 and TRBJ2-3; D gene ambiguous. Trimming left V 2 bases short and J 14 bases short, with 17 bases between. The germline V gene encodes CDR1 KGHSH and CDR2 LQKENI. This CDR3 has 13 amino acids. In nucleotides, the CDR3 is TGTGCCAGCTCACCATCCGGTTCCGAGTCGTGGTATTTT. It codes for CASSPSGSESWYF.

The chain links TRBV5-1 to TRBJ2-7; D call uncertain. Germline V gene lookup returns CDR1 SGHRS and CDR2 YFSETQ. Trimming pared 3 bases from V and 7 bases from J, leaving 8 bases between. The CDR3 totals 11 residues. CDR3 sequence (DNA): TGCGCCAGCAGCTACGCGGCGGAGCAGTACTTC. It translates to CASSYAAEQYF.

This chain joins TRBV7-6 and TRBJ1-1, with 7 bases matching TRBD1. Germline CDR1 reads SGHVS; CDR2 reads FNYEAQ. The CDR3 extends over 14 amino acids. Trimming took 3 bases from V and 5 from J; bases not matched to a gene: 6. The chain's CDR3 is CASSLLQGYTEAFF. The CDR3 DNA reads as TGTGCCAGCAGCTTGCTACAGGGGTATACTGAAGCTTTCTTT.

A note on this clone: The junction departs from germline at one end; a sequencing error may be responsible. This sequence joins TRBV14 and TRBJ1-1; tentative D call: TRBD1 (5 bases). There are 13 residues in the CDR3. Germline loops: CDR1 SGHDN, CDR2 FVKESK. This CDR3 reads CASSQMEGLPHPF. The CDR3 coding sequence is TGTGCCAGCAGCCAAATGGAGGGACTCCCCCACCCGTTC.

This chain connects TRBV6-5 to TRBJ1-1; D gene ambiguous. Germline CDR1 and CDR2: MNHEY and SVGAGI. The CDR3 covers 13 residues. The germline V and J ends were trimmed by 4 bases and 5 bases, with 11 bases remaining between them. CDR3 residues: CASSSHRVTEAFF. Written as DNA, the CDR3 is TGTGCCAGCAGTTCCCATCGGGTTACTGAAGCTTTCTTT.

The J gene is TRBJ2-3, the V gene TRBV5-1, with D perhaps matching TRBD1 (5 bases). The CDR3 has 15 residues. V shed 0 bases and J shed 2 bases, with 10 bases lying between them. CDR1 SGHRS and CDR2 YFSETQ come from the germline V gene. The CDR3 protein is CASSLGGHTTDTQYF. DNA of the CDR3: TGCGCCAGCAGCTTGGGCGGACACACCACAGATACGCAGTATTTT.

The chain combines TRBV18 with TRBJ2-4; perhaps TRBD2 as D (5 bases). The CDR3 totals 15 residues. From germline, CDR1 is KGHSH and CDR2 LQKENI. The V gene lost 0 bases and the J gene lost 0 bases, with 6 bases spanning the gap. In DNA form, the CDR3 reads TGTGCCAGCTCACCACCGGGGAGAGCCAAAAACATTCAGTACTTC. As protein: CASSPPGRAKNIQYF. The full variable domain, with the rest looked up from reference TRBV18 and TRBJ2-4, is NAGVMQNPRHLVRRRGQEARLRCSPMKGHSHVYWYRQLPEEGLKFMVYLQKENIIDESGMPKERFSAEFPKEGPSILRIQQVVRGDSAAYFCASSPPGRAKNIQYFGAGTRLSVL.

The CDR3 DNA reads TGTGCCAGTAGTGTCGAGGGTCCCTATGGCTACACCTTC. Its protein is CASSVEGPYGYTF. The chain is built from TRBV19 and TRBJ1-2; D gene ambiguous. V was clipped by 5 bases and J by 4 bases, with 11 bases between them. This CDR3 spans 13 amino acids. In germline, CDR1 is LNHDA, CDR2 SQIVND (reference sequence).

The rearrangement links TRBV6-6 to TRBJ1-5; TRBD1 matches at 8 bases. The CDR3 covers 16 residues. Germline CDR1 and CDR2: MNHNY and SVGAGI (reference sequence). Trimming removed 6 bases from V and 0 bases from J; junction bases left unmatched: 7. The CDR3 region is CASSTGGIYSNQPQHF. DNA of the CDR3: TGTGCCAGCAGCACAGGGGGGATTTATAGCAATCAGCCCCAGCATTTT.

This clone was counted a few times. The chain joins TRBV5-4 to TRBJ1-1; 7 bases agree with TRBD1. Germline CDR1 SGHNT, CDR2 YYREEE (reference sequence). The CDR3 sequence is 12 residues long. After removal of 3 bases from V and 10 bases from J, the junction contained 6 bases not matched to a gene. CDR3 bases: TGTGCCAGCAGCTCGACAGGGTTTGGAGCTTTCTTT. It is translated as CASSSTGFGAFF.

The rearrangement joins TRBV7-2 to TRBJ2-3, with D hard to call. Germline CDR1 and CDR2: SGHTA and FQGNSA. CDR3 size: 13 residues. The V end lost 3 bases, the J end lost 2 bases, and 6 bases lay between the germline ends. The CDR3 region is CASSFPYTDTQYF. The CDR3 DNA reads as TGTGCCAGCAGCTTTCCGTACACAGATACGCAGTATTTT.

The CDR3 spells CASRDLIGGNEQYF. The DNA of the CDR3 is TGTGCTAGCCGGGACCTTATAGGGGGTAACGAGCAGTACTTC. This chain connects TRBV12-5 to TRBJ2-7; a possible D gene is TRBD1 (6 bases). Germline CDR1 LGHNT, CDR2 FRNRAP. Trimming removed 9 bases at V and 5 bases at J, with 20 bases between. This CDR3 is built from 14 residues.

This clone was recorded a few times. The chain carries TRBV7-7 and TRBJ1-1, with D hard to call. The CDR3 extends over 13 amino acids. The V gene's germline CDR1 is SSHAT and CDR2 FNYEAQ (reference sequence). V gave up 5 bases and J gave up 0 bases, with 7 bases separating them. The CDR3 DNA reads as TGTGCCAGCAGCCGAACACTGAACACTGAAGCTTTCTTT. It specifies CASSRTLNTEAFF.

The CDR3 sequence is CASSPSGGYTYEQYF. The CDR3 DNA reads as TGTGCCAGCAGCCCGAGCGGGGGATACACCTACGAGCAGTACTTC. V is TRBV9 and J is TRBJ2-7, with 8 bases lining up with TRBD2. The CDR3 has 15 amino acids. Germline CDR1 is SGDLS and CDR2 is YYNGEE. J lost 2 bases, V lost 4 bases, and 8 bases had no gene match.